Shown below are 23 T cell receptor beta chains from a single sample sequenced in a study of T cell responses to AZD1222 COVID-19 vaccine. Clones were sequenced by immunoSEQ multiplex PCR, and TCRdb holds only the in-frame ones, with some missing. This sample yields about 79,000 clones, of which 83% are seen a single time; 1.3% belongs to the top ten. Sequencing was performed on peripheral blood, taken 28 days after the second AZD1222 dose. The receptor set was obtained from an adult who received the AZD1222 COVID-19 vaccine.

The CDR3 DNA follows: TGTGCCAGCAGTGTGACGGGGGTTGAGCAGTTCTTC. As protein: CASSVTGVEQFF. The chain carries TRBV3-1 (or the pseudogene TRBV3-2) and TRBJ2-1, with a weak D call TRBD2 (6 bases). Germline loops: CDR1 LGHDT, CDR2 YNNKEL (reference sequence). This CDR3 comprises 12 residues. Between the trimmed V and J ends, which lost 6 bases and 9 bases, there was a span of 12 bases.

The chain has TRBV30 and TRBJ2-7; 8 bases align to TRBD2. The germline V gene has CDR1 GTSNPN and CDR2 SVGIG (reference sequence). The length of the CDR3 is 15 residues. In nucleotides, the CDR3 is TGTCCCCTATGGGAACTAGCGGACCTCCACCACGAGCAGTACTTC. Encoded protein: CPLWELADLHHEQYF.

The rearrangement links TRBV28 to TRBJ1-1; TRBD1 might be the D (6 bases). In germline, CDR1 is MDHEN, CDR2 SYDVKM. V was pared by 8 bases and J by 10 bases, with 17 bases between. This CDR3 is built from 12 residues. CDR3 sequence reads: CASFGGGKVAFF. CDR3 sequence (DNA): TGTGCCAGCTTCGGAGGGGGGAAAGTAGCTTTCTTT. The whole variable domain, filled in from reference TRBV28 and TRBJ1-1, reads DVKVTQSSRYLVKRTGEKVFLECVQDMDHENMFWYRQDPGLGLRLIYFSYDVKMKEKGDIPEGYSVSREKKERFSLILESASTNQTSMYLCASFGGGKVAFFGQGTRLTVV.

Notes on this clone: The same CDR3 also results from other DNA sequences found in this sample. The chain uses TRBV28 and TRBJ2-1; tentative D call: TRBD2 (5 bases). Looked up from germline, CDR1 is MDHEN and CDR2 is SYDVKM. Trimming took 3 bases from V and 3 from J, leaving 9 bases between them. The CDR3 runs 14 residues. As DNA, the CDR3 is TGTGCCAGCAGTTTGGGCGGACTCTACAATGAGCAGTTCTTC. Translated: CASSLGGLYNEQFF.

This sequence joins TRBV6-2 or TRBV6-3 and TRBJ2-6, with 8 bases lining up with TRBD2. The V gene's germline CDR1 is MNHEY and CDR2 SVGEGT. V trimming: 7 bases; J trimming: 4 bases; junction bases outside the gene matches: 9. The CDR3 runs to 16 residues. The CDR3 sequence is CASTPRTSNGANVLTF. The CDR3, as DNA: TGTGCCAGCACCCCCCGGACTAGCAACGGGGCCAACGTCCTGACTTTC.

The CDR3 DNA reads as TGTGCCAGCAGCTTAGCCAGTCCGTTCTCTGGAAACACCATATATTTT. It specifies CASSLASPFSGNTIYF. The gene calls are TRBV7-2 and TRBJ1-3, with no clear D. The V end lost 0 bases, the J end lost 0 bases, and 9 bases lay between the germline ends. The germline V gene encodes CDR1 SGHTA and CDR2 FQGNSA. CDR3 size: 16 residues.

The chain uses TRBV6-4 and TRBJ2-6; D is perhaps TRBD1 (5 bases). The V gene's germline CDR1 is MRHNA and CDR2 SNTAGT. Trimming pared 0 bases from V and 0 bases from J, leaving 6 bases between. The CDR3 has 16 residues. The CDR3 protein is CASSDSTASGANVLTF. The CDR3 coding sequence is TGTGCCAGCAGTGACTCGACAGCCTCTGGGGCCAACGTCCTGACTTTC.

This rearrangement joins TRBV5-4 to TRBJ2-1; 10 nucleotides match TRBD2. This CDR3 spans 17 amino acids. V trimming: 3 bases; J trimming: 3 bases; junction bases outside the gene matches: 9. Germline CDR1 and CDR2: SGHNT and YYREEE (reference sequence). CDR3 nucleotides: TGTGCCAGCAGCTCTAATGGGGCTAGCGGGAGCTACAATGAGCAGTTCTTC. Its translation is CASSSNGASGSYNEQFF.

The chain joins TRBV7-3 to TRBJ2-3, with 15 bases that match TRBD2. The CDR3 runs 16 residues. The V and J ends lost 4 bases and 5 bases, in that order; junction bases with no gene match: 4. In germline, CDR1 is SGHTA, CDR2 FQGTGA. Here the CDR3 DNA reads TGTGCCAGCAGCTCCGGGACTAGCGGGAGGTTAGATACGCAGTATTTT. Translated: CASSSGTSGRLDTQYF.

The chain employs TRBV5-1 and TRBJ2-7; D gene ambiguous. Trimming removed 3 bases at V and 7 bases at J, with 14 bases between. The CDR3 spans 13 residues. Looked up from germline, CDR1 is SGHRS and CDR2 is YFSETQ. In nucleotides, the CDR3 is TGCGCCAGCAGCTCAGTCCTGGAACGGGAGCAGTACTTC. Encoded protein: CASSSVLEREQYF. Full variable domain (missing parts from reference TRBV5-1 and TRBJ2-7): KAGVTQTPRYLIKTRGQQVTLSCSPISGHRSVSWYQQTPGQGLQFLFEYFSETQRNKGNFPGRFSGRQFSNSRSEMNVSTLELGDSALYLCASSSVLEREQYFGPGTRLTVT.

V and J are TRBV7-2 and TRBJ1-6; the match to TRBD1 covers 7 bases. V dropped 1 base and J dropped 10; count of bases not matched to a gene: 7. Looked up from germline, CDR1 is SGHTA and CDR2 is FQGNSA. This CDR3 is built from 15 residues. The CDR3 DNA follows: TGTGCCAGCAGCTTAGTAGGGCAGGGGGTATCACCCCTCCACTTT. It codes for CASSLVGQGVSPLHF.

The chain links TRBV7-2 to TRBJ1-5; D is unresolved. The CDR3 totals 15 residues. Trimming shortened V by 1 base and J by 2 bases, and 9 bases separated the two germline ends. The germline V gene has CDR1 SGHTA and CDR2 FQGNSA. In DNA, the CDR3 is TGTGCCAGCAGCTTAGTAGAGGGCGGCAATCAGCCCCAGCATTTT. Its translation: CASSLVEGGNQPQHF.

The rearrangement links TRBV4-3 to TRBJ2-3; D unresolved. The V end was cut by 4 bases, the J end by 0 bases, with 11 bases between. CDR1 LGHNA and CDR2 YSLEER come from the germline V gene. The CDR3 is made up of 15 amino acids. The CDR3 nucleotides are TGCGCCAGCAGCCCAAACAAATTAAGCACAGATACGCAGTATTTT. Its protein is CASSPNKLSTDTQYF.

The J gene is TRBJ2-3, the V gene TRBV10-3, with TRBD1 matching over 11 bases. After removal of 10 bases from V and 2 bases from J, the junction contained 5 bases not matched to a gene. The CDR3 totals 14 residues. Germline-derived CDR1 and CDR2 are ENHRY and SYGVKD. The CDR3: CATTGQGDTDTQYF. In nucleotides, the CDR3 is TGTGCCACCACGGGACAGGGGGACACAGATACGCAGTATTTT.

The CDR3 coding sequence is TGTGCCAGCAGCTTAGTCCCGGAGAACACTGAAGCTTTCTTT. It yields the protein CASSLVPENTEAFF. This sequence joins TRBV13 and TRBJ1-1, with no clear D. Germline V gene data show CDR1 as PRHDT and CDR2 as FYEKMQ (reference sequence). Trimming shortened V by 1 base and J by 1 base, and 7 bases separated the two germline ends. CDR3 length: 14 amino acids.

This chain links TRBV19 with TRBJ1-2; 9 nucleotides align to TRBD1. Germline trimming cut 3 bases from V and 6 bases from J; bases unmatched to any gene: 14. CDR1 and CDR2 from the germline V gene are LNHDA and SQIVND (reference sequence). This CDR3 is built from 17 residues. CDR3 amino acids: CASSILRNTGGRHGYTF. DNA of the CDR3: TGTGCCAGTAGTATTCTGCGTAACACAGGGGGCCGTCATGGCTACACCTTC.

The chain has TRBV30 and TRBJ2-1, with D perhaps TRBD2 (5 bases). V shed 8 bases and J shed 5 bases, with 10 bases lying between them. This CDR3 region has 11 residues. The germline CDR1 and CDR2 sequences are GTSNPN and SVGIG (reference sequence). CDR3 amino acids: CAGLFDNEQFF. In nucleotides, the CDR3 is TGTGCCGGACTGTTCGACAATGAGCAGTTCTTC.

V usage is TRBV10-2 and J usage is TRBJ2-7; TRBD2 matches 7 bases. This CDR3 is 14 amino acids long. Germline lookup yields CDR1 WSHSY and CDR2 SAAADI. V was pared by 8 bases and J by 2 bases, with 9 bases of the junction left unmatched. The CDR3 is CASSVGGGPYEQYF. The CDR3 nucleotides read TGCGCCAGCTCCGTCGGGGGAGGGCCCTACGAGCAGTACTTC.

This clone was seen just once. DNA of the CDR3: TGTGCCAGCAGCCCCCCCGGACAGAATGAAAAACTGTTTTTT. Amino acids: CASSPPGQNEKLFF. The chain is built from TRBV27 and TRBJ1-4; maybe TRBD1 (6 bases). Trimming shortened V by 6 bases and J by 5 bases, and 13 bases separated the two germline ends. The CDR3 is 14 residues long. In germline, CDR1 is MNHEY, CDR2 SMNVEV (reference sequence).

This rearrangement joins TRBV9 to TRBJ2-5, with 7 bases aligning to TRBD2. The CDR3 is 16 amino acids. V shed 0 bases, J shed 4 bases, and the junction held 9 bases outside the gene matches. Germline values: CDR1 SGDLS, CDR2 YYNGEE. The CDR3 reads CASSVDIGGSGETQYF. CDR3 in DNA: TGTGCCAGCAGCGTAGATATCGGCGGGAGTGGAGAGACCCAGTACTTC.

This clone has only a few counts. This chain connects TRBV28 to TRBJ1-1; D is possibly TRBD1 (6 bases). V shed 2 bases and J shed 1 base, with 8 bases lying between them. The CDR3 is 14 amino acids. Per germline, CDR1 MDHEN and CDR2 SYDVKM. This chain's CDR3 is CASSLTGTNTEAFF. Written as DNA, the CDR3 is TGTGCCAGCAGTTTAACAGGGACGAACACTGAAGCTTTCTTT.

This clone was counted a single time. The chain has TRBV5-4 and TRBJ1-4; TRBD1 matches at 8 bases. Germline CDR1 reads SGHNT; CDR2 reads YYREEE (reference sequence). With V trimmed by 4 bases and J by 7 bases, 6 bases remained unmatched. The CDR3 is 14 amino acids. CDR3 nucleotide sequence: TGTGCCAGCAGCCTTGACAGGGGAGGTGAAAAACTGTTTTTT. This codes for CASSLDRGGEKLFF.

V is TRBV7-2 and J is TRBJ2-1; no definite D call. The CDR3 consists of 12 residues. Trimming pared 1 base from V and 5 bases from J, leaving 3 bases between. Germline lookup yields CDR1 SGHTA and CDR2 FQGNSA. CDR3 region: CASSLVNNEQFF. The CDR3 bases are TGTGCCAGCAGCTTAGTTAACAATGAGCAGTTCTTC.